Included here is one T cell receptor (beta chain) sequence, with context. The antigen is unknown. Documented treatment: roughly 18 received Ad26.COV2.S at low or high dose, single or two shots; about 5 received placebo; per-sample allocation not given. The investigators took samples on day 63 after the first vaccine or placebo injection. Boston supplied an adult donor aged 18-55 years. These data come from a study of Ad26.COV2.S vaccination and SARS-CoV-2 variants. Overall study results and limits: Possibly, TCR breadth and depth analyses underestimated total T cell responses. It was vaccine recipients, not placebo recipients, who had the higher spike-specific TCR breadth.

The germline gives CDR1 SGHRS, CDR2 YFSETQ. The CDR3 consists of 15 residues. Trimming removed 1 base from V and 6 bases from J, with 16 bases in between. Here immunoSEQ multiplex PCR was the method, and the copy in TCRdb shows in-frame clones only, minus some. In the table there are 300,000 to 450,000 clones, 70% to 90% of which are singletons. The V gene is TRBV5-1, the J gene TRBJ1-1; D not certain. This receptor was obtained from a person between 18 and 59 years old who received the Ad26.COV2.S COVID-19 vaccine or a placebo. Sequenced material: peripheral blood, taken in a trial of Ad26.COV2.S vaccine versus placebo. The CDR3 DNA is TGCGCCAGCAGCTTGCGCAGCCTAAGTCAGGCTGAAGCTTTCTTT. Amino acid sequence: CASSLRSLSQAEAFF. Variable domain in full (rest from reference TRBV5-1 and TRBJ1-1): KAGVTQTPRYLIKTRGQQVTLSCSPISGHRSVSWYQQTPGQGLQFLFEYFSETQRNKGNFPGRFSGRQFSNSRSEMNVSTLELGDSALYLCASSLRSLSQAEAFFGQGTRLTVV.